The source of this T cell receptor (beta chain) is a study of T cells expressing NK-cell markers. The CDR3 totals 15 residues. The germline V gene encodes CDR1 MNHEY and CDR2 SVGAGI. Broader study findings: Whether the expanded NKG2C+ T cell clones recognized HCMV remained unclear.

TCRdb re-called the 5' RACE reads and catalogs CDR3 proteins one per entry, DNA excluded. Its table lists about 450,000 distinct CDR3 sequences. Regarding this clonotype: The antigen is not known.

The chain carries TRBV6-5 and TRBJ1-4; the TCRdb D gene call, TRBD1, has no DNA to confirm it. The receptor was derived from a woman between 18 and 69 years old in good health. The specimen was blood T cells: a sorted CD56 or NKG2C T cell subset, CD4+ or CD8+ T cells, or bulk PBMC T cells (not recorded which). The CDR3 is CASSYTSGVSGKLFF.